These T cell receptor beta chains were read from a single sample in a study of cytomegalovirus exposure and HLA in healthy donors. The repertoire was sequenced with immunoSEQ multiplex PCR; TCRdb's copy has only in-frame clones and lacks some. The repertoire has roughly 150,000 clones, approximately 80% of them found once; the top ten carry 2.4%. The sequenced sample consisted of PBMCs. The receptors stem from a male donor in good health and CMV-seronegative. Each CDR3 is given with its conserved first and last residue. The order of the fields is V gene, J gene, clone size, CDR3 protein. The listing skips clone size in some rows; elsewhere it reads once, few, many or a size class.

TRBV19	TRBJ1-2	NA	CASSIDLSRGGYTF
TRBV6-6	TRBJ1-1	few	CASSHGTANTEAFF
TRBV7-2	TRBJ1-3	NA	CASSLKGRGAGNTIYF
TRBV5-4	TRBJ2-3	NA	CASSLELSTDTQYF
TRBV6-9	TRBJ1-2	NA	CASLIRARRHGYTF
TRBV2	TRBJ1-5	NA	CASSLTGARNQPQHF
TRBV29-1	TRBJ2-7	NA	CSAPVEGEQYF
TRBV2	TRBJ1-3	NA	CASSGQGAPSGNTIYF
TRBV11-3	TRBJ1-2	NA	CASSLVAGTKKNYGYTF
TRBV5-4	TRBJ2-1	NA	CASGTLSGASYNEQFF
TRBV5-6	TRBJ2-1	once	CASSLKGGSSYNEQFF
TRBV28	TRBJ1-1	NA	CASKTGPGGAYTEAFF
TRBV6-5	TRBJ2-3	NA	CASSSRGWNTDTQYF
TRBV6-5	TRBJ2-7	NA	CASSYSTSGTYEQYF